Below, one T cell receptor beta chain is given with its context. This clone was seen just once. The antigen this receptor binds is unknown. No quality values exist for individual bases; no much larger clone is one base distant. Before genomic DNA was extracted, conventional CD4+ T cells were isolated from blood as CD25-low CD127-high cells. Eight patients with RAG deficiency were studied: one with SCID, two with Omenn syndrome and five with combined immunodeficiency or atypical SCID. The CDR3 contains 15 residues, cysteine and phenylalanine counted. Just CDR3 DNA is preserved here, 45 bases in frame from base 1. A distance of 12 bases separates the germline ends of V and J, which lose 2 bases and 5 bases respectively. From the germline V gene (reference sequence), CDR1 is MNHNY and CDR2 is SVGAGI. Library preparation used the immunoSEQ multiplex PCR assay. Rearranged TCR beta chain products were amplified from the genomic DNA of sorted T-cell subsets and were then sequenced. Turning to the authors' computational methods: Repertoire diversity of productive TCR beta rearrangements was quantified using Shannon entropy and Simpson indices. To assess clonal expansion, the frequencies of the 100 most abundant productive TCR beta clonotypes were added up as a share of total reads. A self-reactivity index based on amino acid usage at CDR3beta positions 6 and 7 was applied to the TRB repertoires. Two-way ANOVA was used for repertoire analyses, and Student t or Mann-Whitney tests were used for flow cytometric analyses. Drawn from immuneACCESS, this table holds only the in-frame rearrangements with V and J called that TCRdb kept. Clones are partly lost; checked studies trace under half to an unresolved V gene and leave the rest unexplained. The V and J calls and clone size were taken over from that table, and D and trimming were inferred from the DNA. This sample lists more than 7,500 clones; about 95% were detected once. Of the sample, 1.4% is held by the ten largest clones.

These data originate in a study of regulatory and conventional T cells in RAG deficiency (dated by TCRdb to the late 2010s). Concerning the study at large: Hypomorphic RAG mutations in combined immunodeficiency or atypical SCID are frequently associated with autoimmunity. The study used high-throughput TCR beta sequencing to compare repertoire diversity and composition of Treg, conventional CD4+ and CD8+ T cells between RAG-deficient patients and healthy controls.

The full study reports these points: For some subjects, some analyses of T-cell subsets were not performed. The CD25-high CD127-low cells sorted from Omenn syndrome patients may be peripherally activated cells rather than true Treg cells. All patient T-cell subsets had shorter CDR3 lengths; Omenn syndrome patients showed >75% Treg-Tconv repertoire overlap at nucleotide and amino acid level. Unique TCR beta sequences from Treg cells were around 100-fold fewer in Omenn syndrome and CID/AS patients than controls, versus 7.5 to 10-fold for other subsets. Compared with control T-cell subpopulations, RAG-deficient patients had much lower Shannon entropy and higher Simpson indices.

Recombination linked TRBV6-6 to TRBJ2-2; TRBD1 might be the D gene, on 5 matching bases. The material sequenced was CD4+ effector T cells sorted from blood. The sequence was collected from a human donor with RAG deficiency presenting as severe combined immunodeficiency. For the CDR3, the sequence is CASSYNQGSTGELFF. The nucleotide sequence is TGTGCCAGCAGTTACAATCAGGGATCAACCGGGGAGCTGTTTTTT.